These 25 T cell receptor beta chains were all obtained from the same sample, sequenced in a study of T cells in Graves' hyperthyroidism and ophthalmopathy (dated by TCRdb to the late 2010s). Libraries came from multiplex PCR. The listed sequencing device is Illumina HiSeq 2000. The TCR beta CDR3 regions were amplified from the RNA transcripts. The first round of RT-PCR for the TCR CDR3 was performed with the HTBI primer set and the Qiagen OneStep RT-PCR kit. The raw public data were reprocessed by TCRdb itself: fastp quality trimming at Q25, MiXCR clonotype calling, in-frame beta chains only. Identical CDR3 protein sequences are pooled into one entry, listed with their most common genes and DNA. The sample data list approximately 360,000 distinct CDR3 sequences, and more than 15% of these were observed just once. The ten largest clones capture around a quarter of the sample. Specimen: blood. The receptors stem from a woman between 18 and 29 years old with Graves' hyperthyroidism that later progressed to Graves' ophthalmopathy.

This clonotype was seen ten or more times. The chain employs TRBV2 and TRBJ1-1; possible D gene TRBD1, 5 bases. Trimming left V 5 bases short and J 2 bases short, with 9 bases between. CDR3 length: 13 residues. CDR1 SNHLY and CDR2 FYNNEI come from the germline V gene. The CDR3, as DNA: TGTGCCAGCAGTCATCGGACAAACACTGAAGCTTTCTTT. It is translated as CASSHRTNTEAFF.

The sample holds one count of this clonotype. CDR3 residues: CSGGLAHNEQFF. DNA for the CDR3: TGCAGCGGGGGACTAGCGCACAATGAGCAGTTCTTC. V is TRBV29-1 and J is TRBJ2-1; 10 bases map to TRBD2. The CDR3 is 12 residues long. V lost 7 bases to trimming and J lost 5 bases; unmatched junction nucleotides: 2. Per germline, CDR1 SQVTM and CDR2 ANQGSEA.

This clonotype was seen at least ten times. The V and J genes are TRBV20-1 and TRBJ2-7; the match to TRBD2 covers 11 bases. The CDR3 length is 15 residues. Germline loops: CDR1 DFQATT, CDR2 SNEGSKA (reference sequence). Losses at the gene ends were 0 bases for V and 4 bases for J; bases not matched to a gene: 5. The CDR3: CSARELAGALYEQYF. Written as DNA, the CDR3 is TGCAGTGCTAGAGAACTAGCGGGAGCCCTTTACGAGCAGTACTTC.

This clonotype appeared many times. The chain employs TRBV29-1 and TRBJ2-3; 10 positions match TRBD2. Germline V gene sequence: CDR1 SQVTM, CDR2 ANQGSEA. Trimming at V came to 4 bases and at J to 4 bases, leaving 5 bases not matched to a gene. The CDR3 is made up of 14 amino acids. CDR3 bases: TGCAGCGTTGCAATAGCGGGAGGAGCAGATACGCAGTATTTT. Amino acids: CSVAIAGGADTQYF.

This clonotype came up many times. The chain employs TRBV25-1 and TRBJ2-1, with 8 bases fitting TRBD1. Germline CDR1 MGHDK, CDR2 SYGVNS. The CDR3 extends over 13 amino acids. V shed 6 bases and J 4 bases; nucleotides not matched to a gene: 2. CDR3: CASRTGAYNEQFF. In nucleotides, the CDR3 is TGTGCCAGCAGGACAGGGGCTTACAATGAGCAGTTCTTC.

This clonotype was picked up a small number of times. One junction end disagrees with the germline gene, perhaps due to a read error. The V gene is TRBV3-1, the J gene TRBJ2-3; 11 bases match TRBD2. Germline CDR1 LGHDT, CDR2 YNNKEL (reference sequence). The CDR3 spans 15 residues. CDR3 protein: CASSQELAGADMQYF. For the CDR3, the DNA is TGTGCCAGCAGCCAAGAACTAGCGGGGGCAGATATGCAGTATTTT.

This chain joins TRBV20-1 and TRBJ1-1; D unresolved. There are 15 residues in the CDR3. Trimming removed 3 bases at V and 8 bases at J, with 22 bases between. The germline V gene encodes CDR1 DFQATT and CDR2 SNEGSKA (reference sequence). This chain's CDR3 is CSASPPGPPSWEAFF. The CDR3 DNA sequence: TGCAGTGCTAGCCCCCCGGGCCCTCCTTCGTGGGAAGCTTTCTTT.

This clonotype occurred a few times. In nucleotides, the CDR3 is TGTGCCAGCAGCCCACCCCAGGAGGGAGGGACAGATACGCAGTATTTT. Amino acids: CASSPPQEGGTDTQYF. The genes are TRBV11-2 and TRBJ2-3, with 7 positions matching TRBD2. The CDR3 contains 16 residues. In germline, CDR1 is SGHAT, CDR2 FQNNGV. J gave up 3 bases and V 5 bases, and 11 bases lay outside the gene matches.

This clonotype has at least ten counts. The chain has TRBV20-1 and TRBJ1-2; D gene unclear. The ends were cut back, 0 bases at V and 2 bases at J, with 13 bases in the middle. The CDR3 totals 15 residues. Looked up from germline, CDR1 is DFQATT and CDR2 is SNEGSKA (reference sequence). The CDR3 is CSARDQVSLNYGYTF. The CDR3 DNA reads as TGCAGTGCTAGAGATCAGGTTTCCCTCAACTATGGCTACACCTTC.

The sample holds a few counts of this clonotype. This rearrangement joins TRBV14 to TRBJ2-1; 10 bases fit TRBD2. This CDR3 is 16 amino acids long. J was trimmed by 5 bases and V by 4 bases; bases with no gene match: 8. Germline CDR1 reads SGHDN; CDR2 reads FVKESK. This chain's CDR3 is CASSPRWTSGHNEQFF. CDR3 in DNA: TGTGCCAGCAGCCCGCGTTGGACTAGCGGTCACAATGAGCAGTTCTTC.

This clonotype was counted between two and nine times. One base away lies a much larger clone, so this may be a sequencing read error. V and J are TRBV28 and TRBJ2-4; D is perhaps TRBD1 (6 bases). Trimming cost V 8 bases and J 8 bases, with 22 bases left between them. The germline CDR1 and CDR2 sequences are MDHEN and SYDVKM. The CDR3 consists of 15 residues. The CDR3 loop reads CASASWQGTRDIQYF. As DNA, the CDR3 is TGTGCCAGCGCTAGCTGGCAGGGGACAAGGGACATTCAGTACTTC.

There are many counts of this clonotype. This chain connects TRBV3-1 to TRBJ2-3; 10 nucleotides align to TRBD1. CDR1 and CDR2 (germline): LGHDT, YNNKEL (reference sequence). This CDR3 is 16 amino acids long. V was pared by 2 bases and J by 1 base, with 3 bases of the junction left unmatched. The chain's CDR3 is CASSQSGQGRTDTQYF. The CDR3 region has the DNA TGTGCCAGCAGCCAATCGGGACAGGGGCGCACAGATACGCAGTATTTT.

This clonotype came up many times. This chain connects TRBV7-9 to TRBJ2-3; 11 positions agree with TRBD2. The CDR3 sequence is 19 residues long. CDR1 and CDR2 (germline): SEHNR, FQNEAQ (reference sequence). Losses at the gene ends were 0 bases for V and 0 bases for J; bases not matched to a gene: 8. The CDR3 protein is CASSLAVTSGTSSTDTQYF. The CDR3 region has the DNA TGTGCCAGCAGCTTAGCCGTGACTAGCGGGACTAGCAGCACAGATACGCAGTATTTT.

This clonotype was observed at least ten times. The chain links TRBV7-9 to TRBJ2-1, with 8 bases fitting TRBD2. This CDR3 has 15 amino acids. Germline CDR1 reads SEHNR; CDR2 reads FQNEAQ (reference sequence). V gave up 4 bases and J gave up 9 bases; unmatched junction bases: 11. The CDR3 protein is CASSSPGLGSGEQFF. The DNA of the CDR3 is TGTGCCAGCAGCTCCCCGGGACTAGGATCGGGTGAGCAGTTCTTC.

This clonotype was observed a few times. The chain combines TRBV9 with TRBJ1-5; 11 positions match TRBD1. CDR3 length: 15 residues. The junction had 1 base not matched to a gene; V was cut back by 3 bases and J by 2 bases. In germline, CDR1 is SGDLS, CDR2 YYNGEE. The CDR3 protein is CASSAGQGGNQPQHF. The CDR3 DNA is TGTGCCAGCAGCGCGGGACAGGGGGGCAATCAGCCCCAGCATTTT.

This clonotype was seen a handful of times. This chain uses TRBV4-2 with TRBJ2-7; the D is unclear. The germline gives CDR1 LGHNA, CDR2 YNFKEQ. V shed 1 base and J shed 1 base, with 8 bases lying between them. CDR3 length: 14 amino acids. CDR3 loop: CASSQVGSSYEQYF. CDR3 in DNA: TGTGCCAGCAGCCAAGTCGGGTCTTCCTACGAGCAGTACTTC.

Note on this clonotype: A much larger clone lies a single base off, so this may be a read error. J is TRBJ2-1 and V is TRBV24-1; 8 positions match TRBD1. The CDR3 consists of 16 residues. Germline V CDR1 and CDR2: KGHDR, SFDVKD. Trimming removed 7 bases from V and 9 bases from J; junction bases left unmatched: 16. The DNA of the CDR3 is TGTGCCACCAGCGGAGCGTCCCCCGGACAGGGAGTTGAGCAGTTCTTC. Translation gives CATSGASPGQGVEQFF.

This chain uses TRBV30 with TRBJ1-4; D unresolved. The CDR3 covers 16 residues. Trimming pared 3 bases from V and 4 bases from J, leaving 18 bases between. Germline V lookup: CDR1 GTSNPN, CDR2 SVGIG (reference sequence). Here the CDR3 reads CAWSPSIGSDNEKLFF. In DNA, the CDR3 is TGTGCCTGGAGCCCCAGTATCGGAAGCGATAATGAAAAACTGTTTTTT.

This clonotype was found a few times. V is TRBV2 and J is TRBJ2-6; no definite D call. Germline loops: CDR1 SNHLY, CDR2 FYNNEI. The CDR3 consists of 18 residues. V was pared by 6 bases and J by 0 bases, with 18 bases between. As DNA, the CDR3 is TGTGCCAGCAGGATAACTAAGACATCATACTCTGGGGCCAACGTCCTGACTTTC. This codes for CASRITKTSYSGANVLTF.

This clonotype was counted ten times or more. The CDR3 DNA follows: TGTGCCATCAGTGAGGGCTCGGACTACAATGAGCAGTTCTTC. Translating gives CAISEGSDYNEQFF. J is TRBJ2-1 and V is TRBV10-3; D remains ambiguous. This CDR3 region has 14 residues. The ends were cut back, 2 bases at V and 3 bases at J, with 8 bases in the middle. Germline V gives CDR1 ENHRY, CDR2 SYGVKD.

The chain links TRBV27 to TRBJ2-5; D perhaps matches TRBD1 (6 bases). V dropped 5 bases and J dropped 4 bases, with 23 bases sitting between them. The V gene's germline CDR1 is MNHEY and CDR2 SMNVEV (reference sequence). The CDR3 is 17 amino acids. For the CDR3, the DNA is TGTGCCAGCAGTCCCGCCTCCCACACAGGGTTTAGAGAGACCCAGTACTTC. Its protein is CASSPASHTGFRETQYF.

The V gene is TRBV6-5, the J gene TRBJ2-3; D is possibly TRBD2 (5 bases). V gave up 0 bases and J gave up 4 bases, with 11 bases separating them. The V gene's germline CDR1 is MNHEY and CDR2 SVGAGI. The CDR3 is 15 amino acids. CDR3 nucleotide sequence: TGTGCCAGCAGTTACTCCCCGGACTCTTCAGATACGCAGTATTTT. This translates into CASSYSPDSSDTQYF.

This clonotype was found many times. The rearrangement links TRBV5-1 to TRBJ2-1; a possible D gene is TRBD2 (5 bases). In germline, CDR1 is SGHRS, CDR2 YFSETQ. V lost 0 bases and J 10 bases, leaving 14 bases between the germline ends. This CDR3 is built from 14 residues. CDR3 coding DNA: TGCGCCAGCAGCTTGGGGCTAGCTTCTTTCGAGCAGTTCTTC. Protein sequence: CASSLGLASFEQFF.

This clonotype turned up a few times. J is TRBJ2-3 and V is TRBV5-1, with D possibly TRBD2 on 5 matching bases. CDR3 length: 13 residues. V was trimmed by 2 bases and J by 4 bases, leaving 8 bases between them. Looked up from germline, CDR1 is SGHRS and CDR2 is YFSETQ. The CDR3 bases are TGCGCCAGCAGCTTCGGGCGGGCAGATACGCAGTATTTT. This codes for CASSFGRADTQYF.

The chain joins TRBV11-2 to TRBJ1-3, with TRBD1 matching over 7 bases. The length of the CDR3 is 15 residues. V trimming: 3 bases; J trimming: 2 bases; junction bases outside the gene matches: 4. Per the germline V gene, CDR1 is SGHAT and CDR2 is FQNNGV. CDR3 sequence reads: CASSLTQGAGNTIYF. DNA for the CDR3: TGTGCCAGCAGCTTGACCCAGGGGGCTGGAAACACCATATATTTT.